The 20 T cell receptor beta chains listed next were all sequenced from one sample in a study of a mutant IDH1 vaccine in newly diagnosed glioma. The assay was immunoSEQ multiplex PCR, and TCRdb's table has in-frame clones only and misses some. The top ten hold 5.3% of the sample, which has tens of thousands of clones, around 74% seen once. Antigens of these TCRs are unknown. The time point here: week 23, last vaccination. Mutant IDH1 20-mer peptide, at 300 ug, made up each vaccine dose, with topical imiquimod. The starting material was PBMCs, obtained from a glioma patient whose treatment included an IDH1 peptide vaccine. Receptors were obtained from a man aged 45-60 years with glioma.

The chain recombines TRBV7-9 with TRBJ2-1; the match to TRBD1 covers 11 bases. The CDR3 covers 17 residues. Germline assignment: CDR1 SEHNR and CDR2 FQNEAQ (reference sequence). V shed 3 bases, J shed 7 bases, and the junction held 11 bases outside the gene matches. The DNA of the CDR3 is TGTGCCAGCAGCTTGGGGGGACAGGGGGTTTTATGGAATGAGCAGTTCTTC. Translated, it gives CASSLGGQGVLWNEQFF.

This sequence joins TRBV19 and TRBJ2-7; tentative D call: TRBD1 (6 bases). Trimming removed 5 bases from V and 2 bases from J, with 10 bases in between. The CDR3 has 13 amino acids. CDR1 and CDR2 from the germline V gene are LNHDA and SQIVND (reference sequence). The CDR3 bases are TGTGCCAGTAGTCCCGGACAGACCTACGAGCAGTACTTC. Protein: CASSPGQTYEQYF. Looking up the rest from reference TRBV19 and TRBJ2-7 gives the full variable domain: DGGITQSPKYLFRKEGQNVTLSCEQNLNHDAMYWYRQDPGQGLRLIYYSQIVNDFQKGDIAEGYSVSREKKESFPLTVTSAQKNPTAFYLCASSPGQTYEQYFGPGTRLTVT.

V gene TRBV5-1 combines with J gene TRBJ2-5; no firm D call. The length of the CDR3 is 12 residues. Between the trimmed V and J ends, which lost 7 bases and 2 bases, there was a span of 9 bases. CDR1 SGHRS and CDR2 YFSETQ come from the germline V gene. CDR3 sequence reads: CASRTQQETQYF. The CDR3 nucleotides are TGCGCCAGCCGAACCCAGCAAGAGACCCAGTACTTC.

V and J are TRBV25-1 and TRBJ1-2; 9 bases fit TRBD1. Unmatched junction bases numbered 6, after V lost 6 bases and J lost 4 bases. This CDR3 is built from 14 residues. CDR1 is MGHDK and CDR2 is SYGVNS in the germline V gene. Here the CDR3 reads CASSQGTGTYGYTF. The CDR3 nucleotides read TGTGCCAGCAGCCAAGGGACAGGGACCTATGGCTACACCTTC.

The V and J genes are TRBV5-4 and TRBJ2-2; tentatively, D is TRBD1 (6 bases). Germline CDR1 is SGHNT and CDR2 is YYREEE (reference sequence). CDR3 size: 15 residues. Trimming shortened V by 2 bases and J by 0 bases, and 8 bases separated the two germline ends. The chain's CDR3 is CASSFRTANTGELFF. CDR3 nucleotides: TGTGCCAGCAGCTTCAGGACAGCGAACACCGGGGAGCTGTTTTTT.

The rearrangement joins TRBV7-9 to TRBJ2-5; unclear D gene. V gave up 5 bases and J gave up 3 bases, with 4 bases separating them. The CDR3 contains 11 residues. Germline assignment: CDR1 SEHNR and CDR2 FQNEAQ (reference sequence). CDR3 region: CASSPKETQYF. CDR3 nucleotide sequence: TGTGCCAGCAGCCCGAAAGAGACCCAGTACTTC.

CDR3 nucleotide sequence: TGTGCCAGCAGGGGCCCATATCAGCCCCAGCATTTT. Its protein product is CASRGPYQPQHF. The V and J genes are TRBV2 and TRBJ1-5; D is ambiguous. The CDR3 length is 12 residues. Looked up from germline, CDR1 is SNHLY and CDR2 is FYNNEI. Trimming took 6 bases from V and 5 from J, leaving 8 bases between them. The variable domain in full, with the rest retrieved from reference TRBV2 and TRBJ1-5, is EPEVTQTPSHQVTQMGQEVILRCVPISNHLYFYWYRQILGQKVEFLVSFYNNEISEKSEIFDDQFSVERPDGSNFTLKIRSTKLEDSAMYFCASRGPYQPQHFGDGTRLSIL.

This clone was observed a handful of times. The rearrangement links TRBV7-2 to TRBJ1-5; 9 bases are shared with TRBD1. The CDR3 is made up of 17 amino acids. The V gene's germline CDR1 is SGHTA and CDR2 FQGNSA. With 4 bases clipped from V and 4 bases from J, the junction kept 11 bases outside the gene matches. For the CDR3, the DNA is TGTGCCAGCAGCTCCACAGGGGGCCGGGGATTAAATCAGCCCCAGCATTTT. Protein sequence: CASSSTGGRGLNQPQHF.

The chain combines TRBV5-8 with TRBJ2-5, with TRBD1 matching 9 bases. The CDR3 runs to 15 residues. Germline V lookup: CDR1 SGHTS, CDR2 YDEGEE. V was pared by 3 bases and J by 2 bases, with 5 bases of the junction left unmatched. CDR3 sequence (DNA): TGTGCCAGCAGCTCGGGACAGGGAGTACAAGAGACCCAGTACTTC. It translates to CASSSGQGVQETQYF.

The gene calls are TRBV5-5 and TRBJ1-1; D perhaps matches TRBD1 (6 bases). The CDR3 contains 14 residues. CDR1 SGHKS and CDR2 YYEKEE come from the germline V gene (reference sequence). Trimming removed 4 bases from V and 1 base from J, with 11 bases in between. CDR3 loop: CASSLQGQNTEAFF. For the CDR3, the DNA is TGTGCCAGCAGCCTACAGGGTCAGAACACTGAAGCTTTCTTT.

The chain couples TRBV19 to TRBJ1-5, with D perhaps matching TRBD1 (6 bases). CDR1 is LNHDA, CDR2 SQIVND, per germline (reference sequence). The CDR3 loop spans 16 amino acids. V gave up 4 bases and J gave up 4 bases, with 17 bases separating them. CDR3 residues: CASSRDLQGRNQPQHF. The CDR3 coding sequence is TGTGCCAGTAGTAGGGACTTACAGGGTCGGAATCAGCCCCAGCATTTT.

The chain employs TRBV7-2 and TRBJ2-7; 8 bases line up with TRBD1. The CDR3 loop spans 15 amino acids. Germline values: CDR1 SGHTA, CDR2 FQGNSA. With 1 base clipped from V and 3 bases from J, the junction kept 5 bases outside the gene matches. The CDR3 sequence: CASSLDRTGFYEQYF. The CDR3 bases are TGTGCCAGCAGCTTAGATCGGACAGGGTTCTACGAGCAGTACTTC.

The rearrangement joins TRBV6-6 to TRBJ1-2; the D gene is possibly TRBD1 (5 bases). The CDR3 is 14 amino acids. V lost 2 bases and J 4 bases, leaving 11 bases between the germline ends. Germline assignment: CDR1 MNHNY and CDR2 SVGAGI (reference sequence). The CDR3 loop reads CASSYSQGSYGYTF. DNA for the CDR3: TGTGCCAGCAGTTACAGCCAGGGTAGCTATGGCTACACCTTC.

The chain uses TRBV7-8 and TRBJ2-7, with a weak D call TRBD1 (6 bases). CDR3 length: 15 amino acids. V was clipped by 0 bases and J by 4 bases, with 13 bases between them. The germline V gene has CDR1 SGHVS and CDR2 FQNEAQ. The CDR3 region is CASSLAVTGRYEQYF. CDR3 sequence (DNA): TGTGCCAGCAGCTTAGCAGTGACAGGAAGGTACGAGCAGTACTTC.

V gene TRBV5-1 combines with J gene TRBJ1-2; D possibly corresponds to TRBD1 (5 bases). Trimming pared 3 bases from V and 4 bases from J, leaving 10 bases between. This CDR3 spans 13 amino acids. CDR1 is SGHRS, CDR2 YFSETQ, per germline. The CDR3 sequence is CASSSGRVYGYTF. The CDR3 DNA follows: TGCGCCAGCAGCTCGGGGCGGGTCTATGGCTACACCTTC.

V and J are TRBV5-4 and TRBJ2-2; perhaps TRBD1 as D (6 bases). CDR3 length equals 14 residues. The germline gives CDR1 SGHNT, CDR2 YYREEE (reference sequence). CDR3 nucleotide sequence: TGTTCCTACCGGGGCAGGGGGAACACCGGGGAGCTGTTTTTT. Its translation is CSYRGRGNTGELFF.

The rearrangement uses TRBV30 and TRBJ2-1; TRBD1 agrees at 7 bases. The CDR3 length is 13 residues. CDR1 and CDR2 from the germline V gene are GTSNPN and SVGIG (reference sequence). The V gene end was trimmed by 5 bases and the J gene end by 2 bases; junction bases not matched to a gene: 3. CDR3 in amino acids: CAWVTGTYNEQFF. In DNA, the CDR3 is TGTGCCTGGGTGACAGGGACCTACAATGAGCAGTTCTTC.

CDR3 nucleotides: TGTGCCAGCAGTTACTCGCGAGAAGAGGGTGAAAAACTGTTTTTT. The encoded protein is CASSYSREEGEKLFF. The chain uses TRBV6-5 and TRBJ1-4; D is unclear. The CDR3 has 15 amino acids. Germline V gene data show CDR1 as MNHEY and CDR2 as SVGAGI. The ends were cut back, 0 bases at V and 7 bases at J, with 12 bases in the middle.

The chain recombines TRBV18 with TRBJ1-3, with D tentatively TRBD1 (6 bases). There are 14 residues in the CDR3. Germline V lookup: CDR1 KGHSH, CDR2 LQKENI. Trimming removed 3 bases at V and 3 bases at J, with 9 bases between. The CDR3 DNA reads TGTGCCAGCTCACCGATGGACAGTGGAAACACCATATATTTT. Its translation: CASSPMDSGNTIYF.

This clone was observed a few times. In DNA form, the CDR3 reads TGTGCCAGCAGCAGAGACCTCGAGCAGTTCTTC. It codes for CASSRDLEQFF. J is TRBJ2-1 and V is TRBV9; D remains unclear. Germline V gene data show CDR1 as SGDLS and CDR2 as YYNGEE. The CDR3 totals 11 residues. Trimming took off 4 bases at V and 10 bases at J, with 9 bases between the two ends.